These T cell receptor beta chains were read from a single sample in a study of Tregs in tolerant kidney transplant recipients. TCRdb keeps only in-frame clones here, not all; method: immunoSEQ multiplex PCR. This sample carries 110,000 or so clones, 92% of them seen once, and the ten largest clones take more than 0.45%. Input material: CD4+ T cells from blood. The origin of the receptors is a human donor in good health. CDR3s include the opening cysteine and the closing phenylalanine or tryptophan. A D gene is named only where the DNA matches it firmly. Size is stated for part of the rows, as once, few or many counts, or as a class when the clone is expanded.

d_gene,j_gene,v_gene,abundance,CDR3aa,CDR3nt
NA,TRBJ1-6,TRBV29-1,NA,CSVEEGREDSPLHF,TGCAGCGTTGAAGAGGGCAGGGAGGATTCACCCCTCCACTTT
NA,TRBJ2-7,TRBV15,NA,CATSRGGTFYEQYF,TGTGCCACCAGCAGAGGAGGAACCTTCTACGAGCAGTACTTC
NA,TRBJ1-1,TRBV9,NA,CASSVSINTEAFF,TGTGCCAGCAGCGTTTCTATCAACACTGAAGCTTTCTTT
NA,TRBJ2-2,TRBV2,NA,CASRNPYANTGELFF,TGTGCCAGCAGAAACCCCTACGCGAACACCGGGGAGCTGTTTTTT
TRBD2,TRBJ2-2,TRBV2,NA,CASSAGTSGTGELFF,TGTGCCAGCAGTGCGGGGACTAGCGGCACCGGGGAGCTGTTTTTT
NA,TRBJ1-1,TRBV19,once,CASSRDQGRNLAFF,TGTGCCAGTAGTAGGGACCAGGGGAGGAACTTAGCTTTCTTT
TRBD1,TRBJ1-4,TRBV6-5,NA,CASSQQGAREKLFF,TGTGCCAGCAGTCAACAGGGGGCACGAGAAAAACTGTTTTTT
NA,TRBJ1-6,TRBV27,few,CASSLSWTTESPPLHF,TGTGCCAGCAGTTTATCGTGGACAACCGAGAGTCCACCCCTCCACTTT
NA,TRBJ1-5,TRBV5-1,NA,CASSLVGGSNQPQHF,TGCGCCAGCAGCTTGGTAGGGGGAAGCAATCAGCCCCAGCATTTT
TRBD2,TRBJ2-1,TRBV4-1,NA,CASSRFPPSAGGYNEQFF,TGCGCCAGCAGCCGATTCCCGCCCTCAGCGGGGGGATACAATGAGCAGTTCTTC
NA,TRBJ1-1,TRBV7-8,NA,CASSPGQNTEAFF,TGTGCCAGCAGCCCTGGACAGAACACTGAAGCTTTCTTT
TRBD1,TRBJ2-1,TRBV14,NA,CASSHPRQGWNEQFF,TGTGCCAGCAGCCACCCTCGACAGGGGTGGAATGAGCAGTTCTTC
TRBD1,TRBJ1-1,TRBV7-3,NA,CASSSWTGVSTEAFF,TGTGCCAGCAGCTCTTGGACAGGGGTATCGACTGAAGCTTTCTTT
NA,TRBJ2-7,TRBV10-1,few,CASSESPYEQYF,TGCGCCAGCAGTGAGAGCCCCTACGAGCAGTACTTC
NA,TRBJ2-5,TRBV6-6,NA,CASSYSVETQYF,TGTGCCAGCAGTTACTCGGTGGAGACCCAGTACTTC
NA,TRBJ1-1,TRBV6-6,NA,CASRTENTEAFF,TGTGCCAGCAGGACAGAGAACACTGAAGCTTTCTTT
NA,TRBJ2-7,TRBV2,NA,CASSVDWMFTYEQYF,TGTGCCAGCAGTGTGGATTGGATGTTTACCTACGAGCAGTACTTC
TRBD1,TRBJ1-3,TRBV29-1,NA,CSAVPRGQGSGNTIYF,TGCAGCGCGGTCCCTCGGGGACAGGGCTCTGGAAACACCATATATTTT
NA,TRBJ1-5,TRBV19,once,CASSLLIEGGYSNQPQHF,TGTGCCAGTAGCCTATTAATTGAGGGGGGATATAGCAATCAGCCCCAGCATTTT
TRBD1,TRBJ2-7,TRBV5-1,NA,CASSRDRGEQYF,TGCGCCAGCAGCCGCGACAGGGGCGAGCAGTACTTC
TRBD2,TRBJ2-3,TRBV4-1,NA,CASSPPSGRLRTDTQYF,TGCGCCAGCAGCCCCCCTAGCGGGAGGCTTCGCACAGATACGCAGTATTTT
TRBD1,TRBJ2-7,TRBV18,NA,CASSPGQGRINEQYF,TGTGCCAGCTCACCGGGACAGGGGAGAATCAACGAGCAGTACTTC
TRBD1,TRBJ2-6,TRBV15,NA,CATSRRDRPSGANVLTF,TGTGCCACCAGCAGACGGGACAGACCCTCTGGGGCCAACGTCCTGACTTTC
TRBD1,TRBJ2-1,TRBV5-1,once,CASSPRDSSYNEQFF,TGCGCCAGCAGCCCTAGGGACAGTTCCTACAATGAGCAGTTCTTC
TRBD2,TRBJ2-6,TRBV18,NA,CASSPSRGGFGANVLTF,TGTGCCAGCTCACCCTCCCGGGGAGGGTTTGGGGCCAACGTCCTGACTTTC
NA,TRBJ1-1,TRBV29-1,NA,CSVGTATEAFF,TGCAGCGTTGGGACGGCGACGGAAGCTTTCTTT
TRBD1,TRBJ1-1,TRBV11-2,NA,CASSSFQGGTEAFF,TGTGCCAGCAGCTCATTCCAGGGGGGCACTGAAGCTTTCTTT
NA,TRBJ2-7,TRBV5-1,NA,CASSYGGASVSYEQYF,TGCGCCAGCAGCTATGGCGGCGCCTCCGTCTCCTACGAGCAGTACTTC
TRBD2,TRBJ2-1,TRBV19,NA,CASKSWLAEHNEQFF,TGTGCCAGTAAGTCCTGGCTAGCGGAACACAATGAGCAGTTCTTC
NA,TRBJ1-1,TRBV6-1,NA,CASSFSLNTEAFF,TGTGCCAGCAGTTTCAGTTTGAACACTGAAGCTTTCTTT
TRBD1,TRBJ1-2,TRBV5-4,once,CASRTGLTGGEYGYTF,TGTGCCAGCAGGACTGGGCTGACAGGGGGCGAATATGGCTACACCTTC
NA,TRBJ1-1,TRBV14,NA,CASSRYTGLNTEAFF,TGTGCCAGCAGTCGTTACACAGGACTGAACACTGAAGCTTTCTTT
NA,TRBJ1-2,TRBV5-4,NA,CASSTRAGGRGGYTF,TGTGCCAGCAGCACACGTGCGGGGGGCCGGGGGGGCTACACCTTC
NA,TRBJ2-5,TRBV19,NA,CASSIRRGETQYF,TGTGCCAGTAGTATAAGGCGGGGAGAGACCCAGTACTTC
NA,TRBJ2-7,TRBV28,NA,CASSTGTGSYEQYF,TGTGCCAGCAGCACCGGGACTGGCTCCTACGAGCAGTACTTC
NA,TRBJ2-1,TRBV10-3,NA,CAIRDRFSYNEQFF,TGTGCCATCAGAGACAGATTTTCCTACAATGAGCAGTTCTTC
NA,TRBJ1-1,TRBV15,few,CATQENTEAFF,TGTGCCACCCAGGAGAACACTGAAGCTTTCTTT
NA,TRBJ2-3,TRBV5-1,NA,CASGRGAASTDTQYF,TGCGCCAGCGGTCGGGGGGCGGCCAGCACAGATACGCAGTATTTT
TRBD2,TRBJ2-3,TRBV30,NA,CAWREAYPPDTQYF,TGTGCCTGGCGGGAGGCCTATCCCCCAGATACGCAGTATTTT
NA,TRBJ1-1,TRBV6-5,NA,CASSPAEGPEAFF,TGTGCCAGCAGTCCAGCTGAGGGGCCTGAAGCTTTCTTT
TRBD1,TRBJ2-7,TRBV19,NA,CASSDRQGTYEQYF,TGTGCCAGTAGCGACCGACAGGGAACCTACGAGCAGTACTTC